The clone carrying this TCR beta chain was seen only a few times. The entry originates in a study of cytomegalovirus exposure and HLA in healthy donors. The primer mix had 60 Vbeta and 13 Jbeta primers. Sequencing was performed with immunoSEQ multiplex PCR; in TCRdb, only in-frame clones are kept and a portion is missing. Among about 200,000 clones, approximately 70% were seen once, and the ten largest hold about 3%. The CDR3 runs to 15 residues. CDR1 is SGHRS and CDR2 is YFSETQ in the germline V gene. V lost 4 bases, J lost 15 bases, and 13 bases stayed unmatched. Specimen: PBMCs. The chain combines TRBV5-1 with TRBJ2-1; 13 bases fit TRBD2. The origin of this receptor is a man aged 40-50 years in good health and CMV-seropositive. CDR3 region: CASSPGLAGDFGRFF. The CDR3 DNA sequence: TGCGCCAGCAGCCCAGGACTAGCGGGGGACTTTGGGAGGTTCTTC.